The present entry profiles one TCR beta chain with its context. The data are from a study of neoadjuvant nivolumab and ipilimumab in lung cancer. Clones were sequenced by immunoSEQ multiplex PCR, and TCRdb holds only the in-frame ones, with some missing. The repertoire holds over 20,000 clones, with approximately 78% as singletons. V was trimmed by 6 bases and J by 3 bases, leaving 8 bases between them. Per germline, CDR1 DFQATT and CDR2 SNEGSKA (reference sequence). This CDR3 region has 11 residues. This sample comprised tumor tissue, obtained after neoadjuvant nivolumab, alone or with ipilimumab, at or shortly before surgery. This clonotype was obtained from an adult with non-small cell lung cancer. The chain joins TRBV20-1 to TRBJ1-1; D is possibly TRBD1 (6 bases). CDR3 DNA: TGCAGTGCCCCAGGGGACACTGAAGCTTTCTTT. Amino acids: CSAPGDTEAFF.